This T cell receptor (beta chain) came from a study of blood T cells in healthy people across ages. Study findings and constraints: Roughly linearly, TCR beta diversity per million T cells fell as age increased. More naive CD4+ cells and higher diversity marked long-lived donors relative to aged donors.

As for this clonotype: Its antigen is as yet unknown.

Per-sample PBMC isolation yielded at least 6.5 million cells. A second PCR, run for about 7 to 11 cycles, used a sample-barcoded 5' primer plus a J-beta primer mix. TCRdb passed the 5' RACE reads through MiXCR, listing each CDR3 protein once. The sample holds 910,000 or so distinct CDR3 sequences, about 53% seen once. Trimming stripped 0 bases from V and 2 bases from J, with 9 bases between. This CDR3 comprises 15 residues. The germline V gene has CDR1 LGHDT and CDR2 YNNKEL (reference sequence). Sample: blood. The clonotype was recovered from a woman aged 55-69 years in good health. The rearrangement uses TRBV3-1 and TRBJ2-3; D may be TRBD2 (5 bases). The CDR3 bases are TGTGCCAGCAGCCAAGAGGGTAGCGACACAGATACGCAGTATTTT. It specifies CASSQEGSDTDTQYF.